This passage covers 20 T cell receptor beta chains from one sample sequenced in a study of prognosis after radiotherapy for stage I lung cancer. It was by two-round multiplex PCR that TCR beta CDR3 was amplified from genomic DNA. The first PCR round targeted every TRBV and TRBJ gene with specific primers. A single record per CDR3 protein comes from TCRdb applying MiXCR to the multiplex PCR reads. The top ten hold 57% of the sample, which has 20,000 to 25,000 distinct CDR3 sequences, roughly 40% seen once. The material sequenced was PBMCs, taken before or after stereotactic body radiation therapy (not recorded which). All receptors come from a donor aged 50 or older with non-small cell lung cancer.

This clonotype was recorded only once. CDR3 amino acids: CASSLGVAGNEQYF. In DNA, the CDR3 is TGTGCCAGCAGCTTAGGTGTCGCGGGGAACGAGCAGTACTTC. The J gene is TRBJ2-7, the V gene TRBV7-3, with D maybe TRBD2 (6 bases). From germline, CDR1 is SGHTA and CDR2 FQGTGA. The V and J ends lost 2 bases and 5 bases respectively, with 13 bases between them. This CDR3 has 14 residues. The complete variable domain, with remaining parts taken from reference TRBV7-3 and TRBJ2-7, reads GAGVSQTPSNKVTEKGKYVELRCDPISGHTALYWYRQSLGQGPEFLIYFQGTGAADDSGLPNDRFFAVRPEGSVSTLKIQRTERGDSAVYLCASSLGVAGNEQYFGPGTRLTVT.

The chain has TRBV28 and TRBJ2-3; 12 bases match TRBD2. The V segment lost 6 bases and the J segment 5 bases; nucleotides outside the gene matches: 6. This CDR3 contains 15 residues. CDR1 and CDR2 (germline): MDHEN, SYDVKM. CDR3 bases: TGTGCCAGCAGCCTGACTAGCGGGAGTAGAGATACGCAGTATTTT. It is translated as CASSLTSGSRDTQYF. Combining the CDR3 with reference TRBV28 and TRBJ2-3 gives the whole variable domain DVKVTQSSRYLVKRTGEKVFLECVQDMDHENMFWYRQDPGLGLRLIYFSYDVKMKEKGDIPEGYSVSREKKERFSLILESASTNQTSMYLCASSLTSGSRDTQYFGPGTRLTVL.

This clonotype was recorded at least ten times. The chain carries TRBV13 and TRBJ2-3; 13 nucleotides line up with TRBD2. The CDR3 covers 15 residues. J gave up 7 bases and V 2 bases, and 3 bases lay outside the gene matches. Germline lookup yields CDR1 PRHDT and CDR2 FYEKMQ (reference sequence). The chain's CDR3 is CASSLSTSGGYTQYF. CDR3 DNA sequence: TGTGCCAGCAGCTTATCGACTAGCGGGGGGTATACGCAGTATTTT.

Note on this clonotype: Possible read error: a much larger clone is one base away. The chain combines TRBV7-9 with TRBJ2-1, with D possibly called TRBD1 or TRBD2 (7 bases each). CDR3 size: 17 residues. Germline V gene lookup returns CDR1 SEHNR and CDR2 FQNEAQ (reference sequence). The germline V and J ends were trimmed by 0 bases and 3 bases, with 15 bases remaining between them. The CDR3 reads CASSLAGGTADYNEQFF. The DNA of the CDR3 is TGTGCCAGCAGCTTAGCGGGAGGGACAGCGGACTACAATGAGCAGTTCTTC.

This clonotype has more than one count but fewer than ten. Possible read error: a much larger clone is one base away. V and J are TRBV12-3 or TRBV12-4 and TRBJ2-1; D gene unclear. Trimming shortened V by 2 bases and J by 6 bases, and 11 bases separated the two germline ends. The CDR3 contains 14 residues. The CDR3 sequence: CASSLLLLVNEQFF. CDR3 nucleotides: TGTGCCAGCAGTTTATTATTATTGGTCAATGAGCAGTTCTTC.

On this clonotype itself: Compared with germline, one end of the junction differs, possibly owing to a read error. This chain links TRBV7-3 with TRBJ2-1, with 10 positions matching TRBD1. Germline V gives CDR1 SGHTA, CDR2 FQGTGA. The CDR3 runs 17 residues. The CDR3 nucleotides read TGTGCCAGCAGCTTGACATTTGCAGGGACAGGGGACAACGAGCAGTTCTTC. Protein product: CASSLTFAGTGDNEQFF.

V usage is TRBV27 and J usage is TRBJ2-7, with 7 bases aligning to TRBD2. This CDR3 has 15 amino acids. V was clipped by 1 base and J by 3 bases; unmatched bases: 6. Per germline, CDR1 MNHEY and CDR2 SMNVEV (reference sequence). The CDR3 bases are TGTGCCAGCAGTTTATTGTTCGGGAGGTACTACGAGCAGTACTTC. Protein: CASSLLFGRYYEQYF.

To note about this clonotype: One junction end disagrees with the germline gene, perhaps due to a read error. The CDR3: CAISELTTSGGSYEQYF. The CDR3 DNA reads as TGTGCCATCAGTGAGCTCACGACTAGCGGGGGGAGCTACGAGCAGTACTTC. This rearrangement joins TRBV2 to TRBJ2-7, with 13 nucleotides matching TRBD2. Looked up from germline, CDR1 is SNHLY and CDR2 is FYNNEI. The CDR3 runs 17 residues.

This clonotype was recorded many times. The rearrangement uses TRBV12-5 and TRBJ2-1; possible D gene TRBD1, 5 bases. CDR1 and CDR2 from the germline V gene are LGHNT and FRNRAP. The CDR3 sequence is 17 residues long. Trimming shortened V by 0 bases and J by 9 bases, and 21 bases separated the two germline ends. The CDR3 protein is CASGLVRQALPRGEQFF. The CDR3 nucleotides are TGTGCTAGTGGTTTGGTACGGCAAGCGCTTCCAAGGGGTGAGCAGTTCTTC.

As regards this clonotype: A much larger clone differs by one base, so this may be a read error. This sequence joins TRBV20-1 and TRBJ1-1; D is unresolved. This CDR3 has 16 amino acids. Per germline, CDR1 DFQATT and CDR2 SNEGSKA (reference sequence). With 4 bases removed from V and 0 bases from J, the gap between germline ends came to 18 bases. CDR3 loop: CSAIEGSRQMNTEAFF. The CDR3, as DNA: TGCAGTGCTATAGAGGGATCTCGACAAATGAACACTGAAGCTTTCTTT.

This clonotype has ten or more counts. The rearrangement links TRBV6-1 to TRBJ1-5; tentatively, D is TRBD1 (6 bases). The V gene lost 6 bases and the J gene lost 6 bases, with 15 bases spanning the gap. Germline V gene sequence: CDR1 MNHNS, CDR2 SASEGT. CDR3 size: 14 residues. The CDR3: CASSPPRGSQPQHF. CDR3 coding DNA: TGTGCCAGCAGCCCCCCCAGGGGTAGTCAGCCCCAGCATTTT.

The sample holds many counts of this clonotype. The V gene is TRBV27, the J gene TRBJ2-7; TRBD2 agrees at 10 bases. J gave up 5 bases and V 3 bases, and 4 bases lay outside the gene matches. The germline V gene has CDR1 MNHEY and CDR2 SMNVEV (reference sequence). This CDR3 comprises 14 residues. CDR3: CASSFLAGVNEQYF. In DNA, the CDR3 is TGTGCCAGCAGTTTCCTAGCGGGAGTTAACGAGCAGTACTTC.

This chain connects TRBV5-1 to TRBJ2-1, with 7 bases aligning to TRBD2. With V trimmed by 4 bases and J by 6 bases, 4 bases remained unmatched. CDR3 length: 13 amino acids. Germline assignment: CDR1 SGHRS and CDR2 YFSETQ. The CDR3 loop reads CASSPGTTNEQFF. CDR3 nucleotides: TGCGCCAGCAGCCCCGGGACTACCAATGAGCAGTTCTTC.

This clonotype was detected ten times or more. CDR3 nucleotide sequence: TGTGCCAGTAGCCCCACGGGGGCAGGGAACCTTAAAGCTTTCTTT. Protein product: CASSPTGAGNLKAFF. The V gene is TRBV19, the J gene TRBJ1-1; D perhaps matches TRBD1 (6 bases). V was cut by 6 bases and J by 9 bases, with 23 bases left in between. The CDR3 runs to 15 residues. Per the germline V gene, CDR1 is LNHDA and CDR2 is SQIVND (reference sequence). The variable domain in full, with the rest retrieved from reference TRBV19 and TRBJ1-1, is DGGITQSPKYLFRKEGQNVTLSCEQNLNHDAMYWYRQDPGQGLRLIYYSQIVNDFQKGDIAEGYSVSREKKESFPLTVTSAQKNPTAFYLCASSPTGAGNLKAFFGQGTRLTVV.

This clonotype appeared many times. This chain links TRBV19 with TRBJ1-4; D call uncertain. V gave up 4 bases and J gave up 5 bases, with 11 bases separating them. CDR1 is LNHDA and CDR2 is SQIVND in the germline V gene (reference sequence). The CDR3 consists of 14 residues. The CDR3 loop reads CASSRGDGNEKLFF. The CDR3 DNA reads as TGTGCCAGTAGTAGAGGTGACGGGAATGAAAAACTGTTTTTT.

This clonotype was counted only a few times. This chain joins TRBV20-1 and TRBJ2-3; 7 bases are a match to TRBD2. In germline, CDR1 is DFQATT, CDR2 SNEGSKA (reference sequence). With V trimmed by 5 bases and J by 6 bases, 14 bases remained unmatched. The CDR3 length is 15 residues. For the CDR3, the DNA is TGCAGTGCTCACGTTCCCGGGACTACTGTTGATACGCAGTATTTT. Protein product: CSAHVPGTTVDTQYF.

This clonotype was seen at least ten times. This chain connects TRBV6-1 to TRBJ2-1; D is ambiguous. Germline V CDR1 and CDR2: MNHNS, SASEGT. V was clipped by 2 bases and J by 9 bases, with 11 bases between them. The CDR3 is 13 residues long. CDR3: CASSEFGRVEQFF. In DNA, the CDR3 is TGTGCCAGCAGTGAATTTGGACGGGTTGAGCAGTTCTTC.

This clonotype has ten or more counts. The V call is TRBV24-1, the J call TRBJ2-1, with 9 nucleotides matching TRBD2. The CDR3 is 17 residues long. The V gene's germline CDR1 is KGHDR and CDR2 SFDVKD. Trimming cost V 0 bases and J 1 base; bases outside gene matches: 3. The CDR3 DNA follows: TGTGCCACCAGTGATTTGCCGACTAGCGGATCCTACAATGAGCAGTTCTTC. This gives the protein CATSDLPTSGSYNEQFF.

This clonotype showed up just once. A read error may explain this, as a much larger clone is one base away. This chain connects TRBV4-3 to TRBJ1-1; D is uncertain. CDR3 length: 14 amino acids. The V gene lost 7 bases and the J gene lost 1 base, with 13 bases spanning the gap. Germline V gene data show CDR1 as LGHNA and CDR2 as YSLEER. CDR3: CASKAAAANTEAFF. The CDR3 DNA reads TGCGCCAGCAAGGCAGCCGCGGCGAACACTGAAGCTTTCTTT.

The genes are TRBV5-1 and TRBJ2-7, with 9 bases that match TRBD1. Losses at the gene ends were 3 bases for V and 0 bases for J; bases not matched to a gene: 4. Per germline, CDR1 SGHRS and CDR2 YFSETQ. The CDR3 contains 15 residues. As DNA, the CDR3 is TGCGCCAGCAGCTATTGGGACAGGGTCTCCTACGAGCAGTACTTC. It yields the protein CASSYWDRVSYEQYF.